This T cell receptor (beta chain) came from a study of human T cells and chemical hapten exposure. V was trimmed by 0 bases and J by 4 bases, leaving 10 bases between them. Germline V gives CDR1 SGHRS, CDR2 YFSETQ. The CDR3 has 15 amino acids. As processed by the authors: Samples ranged from about 23,224 to 690,600 TCRs, with a median of 95,638. TCRdb analysed the RACE reads with MiXCR anew, one entry per CDR3 protein. TCRdb, rather than the study authors, made the V and J calls. This sample yields about 82,000 distinct CDR3 sequences, of which roughly 13% are seen a single time; more than 4.5% belongs to the top ten. Time point given: patch test 3, about 24 weeks after DPC sensitization. Stated treatment: therapeutic diphenylcyclopropenone sensitization with weekly scalp DPC.

The receptor comes from a woman aged 50 to 65 with alopecia areata. Some clones in this sample may be carry-over from other donors' samples. The gene calls are TRBV5-1 and TRBJ1-4; D call uncertain. Specimen: whole blood, collected in connection with sensitization to the hapten diphenylcyclopropenone (DPC). CDR3 DNA sequence: TGCGCCAGCAGCTTGGCGAGGCAGAGTAATGAAAAACTGTTTTTT. Encoded protein: CASSLARQSNEKLFF.